Included here is one T cell receptor beta chain sequence, with context. This record belongs to a study of T cells in Graves' hyperthyroidism and ophthalmopathy. The V segment lost 3 bases and the J segment 2 bases; nucleotides outside the gene matches: 3. The CDR3 totals 16 residues. The germline V gene has CDR1 LGHNA and CDR2 YNFKEQ. Researchers took RNA transcripts and amplified the TCR beta CDR3 regions from them. Initially, a first-round RT-PCR of the TCR CDR3 employed the HTBI primer set. Using its own MiXCR run on the multiplex PCR reads, TCRdb lists one record per CDR3 protein. The sample has about 600,000 distinct CDR3 sequences; approximately 15% are singletons. Enrolled ophthalmopathy patients presented with a Clinical Activity Score of at least 3, a NOSPECS grade of at least 4, and disease duration under 3 months.

The sequenced material came from blood. V usage is TRBV4-2 and J usage is TRBJ2-3; 12 bases align to TRBD2. This TCR derives from a young woman with Graves' ophthalmopathy. CDR3 loop: CASSQTSGSLTDTQYF. The CDR3 bases are TGTGCCAGCAGCCAGACTAGCGGGAGTCTCACAGATACGCAGTATTTT.